Presented here are 30 T cell receptor beta chains from one specimen sequenced in a study of cytomegalovirus exposure and HLA in healthy donors. Sequencing used immunoSEQ multiplex PCR; TCRdb keeps in-frame clones, though not all of them. The sample consists of roughly 350,000 clones, about nine tenths of them appearing once. The sequencing sample was made of PBMCs. Receptors originate from a woman aged 18-30 years in good health and CMV-seronegative.

This clone was observed once. Other DNA variants within this sample encode the same CDR3. This chain joins TRBV18 and TRBJ1-1; no clear D. Germline CDR1 KGHSH, CDR2 LQKENI. V shed 3 bases and J shed 1 base, with 9 bases lying between them. This CDR3 spans 14 amino acids. This CDR3 is CASSPPTGNTEAFF. The DNA for the CDR3 is TGTGCCAGCTCACCCCCGACGGGGAACACTGAAGCTTTCTTT.

The chain employs TRBV4-3 and TRBJ2-7; 7 positions match TRBD2. V trimming: 1 base; J trimming: 2 bases; junction bases outside the gene matches: 8. CDR1 is LGHNA and CDR2 is YSLEER in the germline V gene. The CDR3 extends over 16 amino acids. The CDR3, as DNA: TGCGCCAGCAGCCAAGGTCCGGCTAGCGGACCCTACGAGCAGTACTTC. Encoded protein: CASSQGPASGPYEQYF.

The chain carries TRBV9 and TRBJ2-1; 11 nucleotides align to TRBD1. This CDR3 has 15 residues. CDR1 and CDR2 from the germline V gene are SGDLS and YYNGEE. V dropped 3 bases and J dropped 3; count of bases not matched to a gene: 2. The CDR3 loop reads CASSAGTGGYNEQFF. CDR3 DNA: TGTGCCAGCAGCGCGGGGACAGGGGGCTACAATGAGCAGTTCTTC.

The chain uses TRBV15 and TRBJ2-7, with D hard to call. V lost 0 bases and J lost 2, with 8 bases in between. The CDR3 is made up of 14 amino acids. Germline CDR1 is LNHNV and CDR2 is YYDKDF (reference sequence). Written as DNA, the CDR3 is TGTGCCACCAGCAGAGATTTCAGGACCTACGAGCAGTACTTC. Its protein product is CATSRDFRTYEQYF.

The chain employs TRBV4-1 and TRBJ2-7; D perhaps matches TRBD1 (5 bases). CDR3 size: 15 residues. Germline CDR1 reads MGHRA; CDR2 reads YSYEKL. V lost 0 bases and J 3 bases, leaving 12 bases between the germline ends. The DNA of the CDR3 is TGCGCCAGCAGCCAAGATTACAGGAGTGGCTACGAGCAGTACTTC. Amino acid sequence: CASSQDYRSGYEQYF.

The gene calls are TRBV19 and TRBJ1-1; the D is unclear. The ends were cut back, 3 bases at V and 5 bases at J, with 16 bases in the middle. This CDR3 region has 15 residues. Germline V lookup: CDR1 LNHDA, CDR2 SQIVND (reference sequence). The CDR3 protein is CASSIRGGLGTEAFF. In nucleotides, the CDR3 is TGTGCCAGTAGTATTCGAGGCGGGCTTGGAACTGAAGCTTTCTTT.

The chain has TRBV9 and TRBJ1-3; D gene unclear. CDR3 length equals 15 residues. V was pared by 1 base and J by 0 bases, with 8 bases between. Looked up from germline, CDR1 is SGDLS and CDR2 is YYNGEE. The CDR3 DNA follows: TGTGCCAGCAGCGTATTGGGCAGCTCTGGAAACACCATATATTTT. Translating gives CASSVLGSSGNTIYF.

As DNA, the CDR3 is TGTGCCAGCAGCTTACTCGCTAGCGGGAGGGTATCAGATACGCAGTATTTT. Its protein product is CASSLLASGRVSDTQYF. This chain connects TRBV7-3 to TRBJ2-3, with 12 bases matching TRBD2. This CDR3 contains 17 residues. In germline, CDR1 is SGHTA, CDR2 FQGTGA. J was trimmed by 4 bases and V by 2 bases; bases with no gene match: 7.

J is TRBJ1-5 and V is TRBV6-6, with 8 bases aligning to TRBD1. Germline lookup yields CDR1 MNHNY and CDR2 SVGAGI (reference sequence). Unmatched junction bases numbered 1, after V lost 7 bases and J lost 2 bases. The CDR3 spans 13 residues. The DNA for the CDR3 is TGTGCCAGCAAGGGACAGGGCAATCAGCCCCAGCATTTT. It yields the protein CASKGQGNQPQHF.

This rearrangement joins TRBV14 to TRBJ2-7; D might be TRBD2 (5 bases). Germline CDR1 is SGHDN and CDR2 is FVKESK. V was cut by 3 bases and J by 0 bases, with 18 bases left in between. The CDR3 contains 17 residues. This chain's CDR3 is CASSHLPSGMLSYEQYF. CDR3 DNA: TGTGCCAGCAGCCATCTACCCAGCGGAATGCTCTCCTACGAGCAGTACTTC.

The rearrangement links TRBV28 to TRBJ1-2, with 9 bases identical to TRBD1. The germline CDR1 and CDR2 sequences are MDHEN and SYDVKM. With V trimmed by 3 bases and J by 7 bases, 15 bases remained unmatched. This CDR3 spans 17 amino acids. CDR3 in amino acids: CASSLVALTGTGLGYTF. The CDR3 DNA follows: TGTGCCAGCAGTTTGGTTGCCCTTACCGGGACAGGGCTTGGCTACACCTTC.

This clone was picked up one time. The same CDR3 can be traced to other DNA sequences in this sample. V gene TRBV4-3 combines with J gene TRBJ2-7; 11 positions match TRBD2. Germline assignment: CDR1 LGHNA and CDR2 YSLEER. This CDR3 is 15 amino acids long. J gave up 3 bases and V 2 bases, and 3 bases lay outside the gene matches. The CDR3 reads CASSQRLAGGYEQYF. For the CDR3, the DNA is TGCGCCAGCAGCCAACGGCTAGCGGGGGGCTACGAGCAGTACTTC.

As concerns this clone: This CDR3 is also generated by other DNA sequences in the sample. The genes are TRBV27 and TRBJ2-1; TRBD2 agrees at 13 bases. After removal of 3 bases from V and 3 bases from J, the junction contained 5 bases not matched to a gene. This CDR3 has 17 residues. CDR1 is MNHEY and CDR2 is SMNVEV in the germline V gene (reference sequence). CDR3 in amino acids: CASSLWTSGSSYNEQFF. The DNA for the CDR3 is TGTGCCAGCAGTTTGTGGACTAGCGGGAGTAGCTACAATGAGCAGTTCTTC.

The count of this clone is one. This chain links TRBV6-1 with TRBJ2-7, with 7 bases matching TRBD2. Germline V gene lookup returns CDR1 MNHNS and CDR2 SASEGT. The CDR3 is 13 amino acids. The J segment lost 3 bases and the V segment lost 5 bases, leaving 4 bases of the junction unmatched. The CDR3 here is CASSRGDYYEQYF. In DNA, the CDR3 is TGTGCCAGCAGTCGGGGGGACTACTACGAGCAGTACTTC.

The chain employs TRBV6-1 and TRBJ2-7; D unclear. CDR3 length equals 13 residues. V lost 0 bases and J 5 bases, leaving 8 bases between the germline ends. Germline CDR1 MNHNS, CDR2 SASEGT. CDR3 in DNA: TGTGCCAGCAGTGAAGCTGTAGTCAACGAGCAGTACTTC. Amino acid sequence: CASSEAVVNEQYF.

The chain is built from TRBV6-6 and TRBJ1-2; TRBD1 aligns across 7 bases. With 6 bases clipped from V and 2 bases from J, the junction kept 6 bases outside the gene matches. This CDR3 contains 14 residues. The germline CDR1 and CDR2 sequences are MNHNY and SVGAGI (reference sequence). The CDR3 reads CASRLGQSNYGYTF. CDR3 sequence (DNA): TGTGCCAGCAGGCTGGGACAGTCGAACTATGGCTACACCTTC.

In the case of this clone: One end of the junction does not line up with germline, which may come from a read error. The genes are TRBV7-9 and TRBJ2-2, with 10 positions matching TRBD1. Germline V gene sequence: CDR1 SEHNR, CDR2 FQNEAQ (reference sequence). The CDR3 runs 12 residues. Here the CDR3 DNA reads TGTGCCAGCAGCTGGAGGACAGGGGGGCTGTTTTTT. As protein: CASSWRTGGLFF.

This chain links TRBV5-4 with TRBJ2-1, with 13 positions matching TRBD2. Germline CDR1 SGHNT, CDR2 YYREEE (reference sequence). The CDR3 runs 17 residues. The V and J ends lost 3 bases and 7 bases, in that order; junction bases with no gene match: 10. CDR3 sequence reads: CASSSKAGLAGVNEQFF. As DNA, the CDR3 is TGTGCCAGCAGCTCAAAAGCCGGACTAGCGGGAGTAAATGAGCAGTTCTTC.

The rearrangement joins TRBV28 to TRBJ2-7, with TRBD2 identical over 7 bases. The CDR3 is 13 amino acids. V was clipped by 6 bases and J by 6 bases; unmatched bases: 8. Germline CDR1 and CDR2: MDHEN and SYDVKM. The CDR3 nucleotides read TGTGCCAGCAGCTCCGGGACTATGCCCGAGCAGTACTTC. Translated: CASSSGTMPEQYF.

The chain uses TRBV6-5 and TRBJ2-1; 16 positions agree with TRBD2. Trimming removed 6 bases from V and 4 bases from J; junction bases left unmatched: 0. The CDR3 is 15 residues long. The germline V gene has CDR1 MNHEY and CDR2 SVGAGI. The CDR3 coding sequence is TGTGCCAGCAGGGGACTAGCGGGAGGGTACAATGAGCAGTTCTTC. This encodes CASRGLAGGYNEQFF.

CDR3 sequence: CASSRDPGQRLYEQYF. In DNA, the CDR3 is TGTGCCAGCAGTAGGGATCCCGGACAGAGACTATACGAGCAGTACTTC. The V gene is TRBV28, the J gene TRBJ2-7, with D perhaps matching TRBD1 (6 bases). Per the germline V gene, CDR1 is MDHEN and CDR2 is SYDVKM. The CDR3 spans 16 residues. Trimming left V 5 bases short and J 4 bases short, with 21 bases between.

The chain joins TRBV18 to TRBJ2-7; no firm D call. V was cut by 0 bases and J by 12 bases, with 18 bases left in between. This CDR3 is 14 amino acids long. Germline V lookup: CDR1 KGHSH, CDR2 LQKENI. The CDR3 sequence: CASSPPETYGVLYF. In DNA, the CDR3 is TGTGCCAGCTCACCACCTGAGACTTACGGCGTGTTGTACTTC. The entire variable domain, with the rest obtained from reference TRBV18 and TRBJ2-7, is as follows: NAGVMQNPRHLVRRRGQEARLRCSPMKGHSHVYWYRQLPEEGLKFMVYLQKENIIDESGMPKERFSAEFPKEGPSILRIQQVVRGDSAAYFCASSPPETYGVLYFGPGTRLTVT.

The chain has TRBV6-5 and TRBJ1-1; weak D call: TRBD1 (6 bases). Trimming stripped 5 bases from V and 0 bases from J, with 10 bases between. This CDR3 comprises 14 residues. Germline V gene data show CDR1 as MNHEY and CDR2 as SVGAGI. The CDR3 bases are TGTGCCAGCAGTCGACAGGCCATGAACACTGAAGCTTTCTTT. Encoded protein: CASSRQAMNTEAFF.

The chain recombines TRBV19 with TRBJ2-6; TRBD1 is a possible D gene (6 bases). Trimming shortened V by 6 bases and J by 0 bases, and 9 bases separated the two germline ends. This CDR3 comprises 15 residues. Per the germline V gene, CDR1 is LNHDA and CDR2 is SQIVND (reference sequence). The CDR3 nucleotides are TGTGCCAGTAGCTCACAGGGCTCTGGGGCCAACGTCCTGACTTTC. Amino acids: CASSSQGSGANVLTF.

V usage is TRBV6-5 and J usage is TRBJ1-1; D gene uncertain. Germline assignment: CDR1 MNHEY and CDR2 SVGAGI. The CDR3 has 13 amino acids. V lost 8 bases, J lost 2 bases, and 12 bases lay in between. The CDR3 protein is CASRDKVNTEAFF. The CDR3 DNA is TGTGCCAGCCGAGACAAAGTCAACACTGAAGCTTTCTTT.

The chain recombines TRBV7-8 with TRBJ1-1; 8 nucleotides line up with TRBD1. Per the germline V gene, CDR1 is SGHVS and CDR2 is FQNEAQ. The CDR3 length is 14 residues. J lost 8 bases, V lost 3 bases, and 8 bases had no gene match. The CDR3 nucleotides read TGTGCCAGCAGCTTCTCCGACAGGGGCGCCGAAGCTTTCTTT. Encoded protein: CASSFSDRGAEAFF. The whole variable domain, remainder taken from reference TRBV7-8 and TRBJ1-1, is GAGVSQSPRYKVAKRGQDVALRCDPISGHVSLFWYQQALGQGPEFLTYFQNEAQLDKSGLPSDRFFAERPEGSVSTLKIQRTQQEDSAVYLCASSFSDRGAEAFFGQGTRLTVV.

This clone is a singleton in its sample. The chain uses TRBV28 and TRBJ2-1; 10 nucleotides line up with TRBD1. V was clipped by 3 bases and J by 6 bases; unmatched bases: 5. This CDR3 is 15 amino acids long. Germline CDR1 is MDHEN and CDR2 is SYDVKM. The CDR3 coding sequence is TGTGCCAGCAGTTTCGGTGGGACAGGGGTCAATGAGCAGTTCTTC. This encodes CASSFGGTGVNEQFF.

The genes are TRBV30 and TRBJ2-1, with TRBD2 identical over 11 bases. CDR1 GTSNPN and CDR2 SVGIG come from the germline V gene (reference sequence). With 1 base clipped from V and 2 bases from J, the junction kept 1 base outside the gene matches. The CDR3 length is 15 residues. The CDR3 spells CAWSGGLAAYNEQFF. In nucleotides, the CDR3 is TGTGCCTGGAGTGGGGGACTAGCGGCCTACAATGAGCAGTTCTTC. Supplemented by reference TRBV30 and TRBJ2-1, the full variable domain reads SQTIHQWPATLVQPVGSPLSLECTVEGTSNPNLYWYRQAAGRGLQLLFYSVGIGQISSEVPQNLSASRPQDRQFILSSKKLLLSDSGFYLCAWSGGLAAYNEQFFGPGTRLTVL.

J is TRBJ1-5 and V is TRBV6-7; no definite D call. TRBV6-7 is given ORF status, its function remaining uncertain. CDR3 length equals 14 residues. V was clipped by 10 bases and J by 5 bases, with 18 bases between them. CDR3 sequence reads: CAIPSRVCHQPQHF. The DNA for the CDR3 is TGTGCCATCCCCTCCCGAGTATGTCATCAGCCCCAGCATTTT.

This sequence joins TRBV7-2 and TRBJ2-1; 15 nucleotides line up with TRBD2. In germline, CDR1 is SGHTA, CDR2 FQGNSA. This CDR3 spans 15 amino acids. Losses at the gene ends were 5 bases for V and 9 bases for J; bases not matched to a gene: 5. The chain's CDR3 is CASSRTGLAGGEQFF. CDR3 DNA: TGTGCCAGCAGCCGAACGGGACTAGCGGGAGGTGAGCAGTTCTTC. Full variable domain (remainder filled in from reference TRBV7-2 and TRBJ2-1): GAGVSQSPSNKVTEKGKDVELRCDPISGHTALYWYRQSLGQGLEFLIYFQGNSAPDKSGLPSDRFSAERTGGSVSTLTIQRTQQEDSAVYLCASSRTGLAGGEQFFGPGTRLTVL.